The entry that follows covers one TCR beta chain sequence. Per the authors' pipeline: Scientists estimated how many nucleated cells there were by amplifying reference gene primers. Sequencing used immunoSEQ multiplex PCR; TCRdb keeps in-frame clones, though not all of them. For V, J and clone size, that table is used; D and trimming come from the DNA. This table holds 120,000 or so clones, 90% found once. This specimen comes from a study of blood T cell repertoires in COVID-19. Background on the study: Nucleic acid was either cDNA or gDNA, and it came from T cells, B-cell-depleted T cells, or PBMCs.

Trimming removed 5 bases from V and 0 bases from J, with 29 bases in between. CDR3 size: 21 residues. Germline V gene lookup returns CDR1 MNHNY and CDR2 SVGAGI (reference sequence). Input material: peripheral blood. The genes are TRBV6-6 and TRBJ1-3; tentatively, D is TRBD1 (5 bases). This clonotype originated in a man aged 50-60 years with active COVID-19. DNA of the CDR3: TGTGCCAGCAGTCCACCCACGGGCGGACACTCGAACGTGGCCTCTGGAAACACCATATATTTT. Its protein product is CASSPPTGGHSNVASGNTIYF.